This TCR beta chain was obtained from a study of blood T cell repertoires in COVID-19. The overall study: T cells, B-cell-depleted T cells, or PBMCs provided the cDNA or gDNA that served as material.

The repertoire was sequenced with immunoSEQ multiplex PCR; TCRdb's copy has only in-frame clones and lacks some. The data show some 110,000 clones, just under 80% seen once. The CDR3 runs 15 residues. CDR1 ENHRY and CDR2 SYGVKD come from the germline V gene. Losses at the gene ends were 0 bases for V and 5 bases for J; bases not matched to a gene: 4. The sample consisted of peripheral blood. The sequence derives from a man in his sixties with active or convalescent COVID-19. The chain carries TRBV10-3 and TRBJ2-7; the match to TRBD1 covers 10 bases. In DNA form, the CDR3 reads TGTGCCATCAGTGAGTCGGGACAGGGGATGAACGAGCAGTACTTC. This sequence encodes CAISESGQGMNEQYF.